This TCR beta chain is drawn from a study of metastatic and nonmetastatic thyroid tumors. Across the study: Where malignant and benign thyroid patients were concerned, repertoires were compared across blood and tumor or nodule tissue. Notes on the study in general: Malignant thyroid tumors reportedly exceeded benign nodules significantly in TCR beta diversity, with the difference appearing in blood and tumor.

In the authors' workflow: Across clinicopathological groups, CDR3 differences served as the basis for building a distant-metastasis classifier for papillary thyroid cancer. With MiXCR, TCRdb reprocessed the PCR reads. TCRdb's processing, not the authors' own work, is the source of the V and J calls. The repertoire includes 100,000 or so clones, around 14% of them detected once, and 3.6% sits in the top ten. The CDR3 is made up of 16 amino acids. Germline CDR1 LNHNV, CDR2 YYDKDF (reference sequence). V was clipped by 1 base and J by 1 base, with 11 bases between them. No patient had received any treatment before thyroid surgery. This clone was found many times. What it recognizes is unknown.

The chain combines TRBV15 with TRBJ2-1; the D is unclear. The sequencing sample was made of blood. The sequence came from a female donor with papillary thyroid cancer or a benign thyroid nodule (not recorded which). Some clones in this sample may be carry-over from other donors' samples. In nucleotides, the CDR3 is TGTGCCACCAGCAGAGGACGAGAAGGGTCCTACAATGAGCAGTTCTTC. Translating gives CATSRGREGSYNEQFF.